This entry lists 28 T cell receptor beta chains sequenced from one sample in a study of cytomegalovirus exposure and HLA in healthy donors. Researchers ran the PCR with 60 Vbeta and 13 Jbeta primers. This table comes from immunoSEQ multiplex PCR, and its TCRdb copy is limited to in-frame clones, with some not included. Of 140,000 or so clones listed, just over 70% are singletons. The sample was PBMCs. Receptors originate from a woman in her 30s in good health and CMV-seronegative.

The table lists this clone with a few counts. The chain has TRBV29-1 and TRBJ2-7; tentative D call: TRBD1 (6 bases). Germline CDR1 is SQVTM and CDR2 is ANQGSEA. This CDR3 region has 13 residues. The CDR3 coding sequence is TGCAGTGCCACTGAGGACAGCAACTACGAGCAGTACTTC. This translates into CSATEDSNYEQYF.

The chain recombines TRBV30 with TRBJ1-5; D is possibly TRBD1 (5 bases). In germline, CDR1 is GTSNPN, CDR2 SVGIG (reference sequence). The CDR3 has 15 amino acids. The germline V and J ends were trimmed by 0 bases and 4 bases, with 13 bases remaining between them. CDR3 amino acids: CAWSVGGAWNQPQHF. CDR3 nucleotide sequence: TGTGCCTGGAGTGTTGGAGGGGCATGGAATCAGCCCCAGCATTTT.

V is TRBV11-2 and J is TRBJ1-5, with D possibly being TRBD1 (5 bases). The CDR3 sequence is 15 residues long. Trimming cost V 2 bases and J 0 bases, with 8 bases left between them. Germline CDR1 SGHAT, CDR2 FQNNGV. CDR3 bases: TGTGCCAGCAGCTTATCGGGGGATAGCAATCAGCCCCAGCATTTT. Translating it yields CASSLSGDSNQPQHF.

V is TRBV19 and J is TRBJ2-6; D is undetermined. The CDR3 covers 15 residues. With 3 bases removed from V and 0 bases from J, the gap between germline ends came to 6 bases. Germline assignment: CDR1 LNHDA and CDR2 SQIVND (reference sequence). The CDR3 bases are TGTGCCAGTAGTATCAGTGACTCTGGGGCCAACGTCCTGACTTTC. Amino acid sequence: CASSISDSGANVLTF.

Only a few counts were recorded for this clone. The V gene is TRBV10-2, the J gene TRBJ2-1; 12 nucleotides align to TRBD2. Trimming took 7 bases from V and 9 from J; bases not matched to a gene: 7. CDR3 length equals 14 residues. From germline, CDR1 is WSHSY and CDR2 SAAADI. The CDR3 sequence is CASILAGGPGEQFF. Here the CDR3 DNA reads TGCGCCAGCATTCTAGCGGGGGGGCCGGGTGAGCAGTTCTTC.

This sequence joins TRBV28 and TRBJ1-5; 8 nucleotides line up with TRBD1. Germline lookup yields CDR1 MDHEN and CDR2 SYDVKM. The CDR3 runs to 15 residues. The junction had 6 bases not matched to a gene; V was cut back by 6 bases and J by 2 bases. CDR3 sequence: CASRMQGAGNQPQHF. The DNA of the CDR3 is TGTGCCAGCAGGATGCAGGGGGCTGGCAATCAGCCCCAGCATTTT.

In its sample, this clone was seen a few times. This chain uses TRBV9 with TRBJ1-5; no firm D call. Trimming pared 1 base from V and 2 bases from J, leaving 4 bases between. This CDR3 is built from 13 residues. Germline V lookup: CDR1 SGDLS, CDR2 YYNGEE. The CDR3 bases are TGTGCCAGCAGCGTAACAGGCAATCAGCCCCAGCATTTT. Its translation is CASSVTGNQPQHF.

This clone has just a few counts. The CDR3 loop reads CASSRTSGGTDTQYF. The CDR3 DNA sequence: TGTGCCAGTAGCCGGACTAGCGGGGGCACAGATACGCAGTATTTT. The genes are TRBV19 and TRBJ2-3; the match to TRBD2 covers 12 bases. The CDR3 runs 15 residues. Trimming took 6 bases from V and 1 from J; bases not matched to a gene: 2. CDR1 and CDR2 (germline): LNHDA, SQIVND (reference sequence).

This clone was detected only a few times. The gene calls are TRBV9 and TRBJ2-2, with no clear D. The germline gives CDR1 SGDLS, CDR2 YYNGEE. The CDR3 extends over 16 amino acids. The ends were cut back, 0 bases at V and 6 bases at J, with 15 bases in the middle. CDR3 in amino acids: CASSVADSRVAGELFF. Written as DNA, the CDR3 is TGTGCCAGCAGCGTAGCCGATAGCAGAGTCGCCGGGGAGCTGTTTTTT.

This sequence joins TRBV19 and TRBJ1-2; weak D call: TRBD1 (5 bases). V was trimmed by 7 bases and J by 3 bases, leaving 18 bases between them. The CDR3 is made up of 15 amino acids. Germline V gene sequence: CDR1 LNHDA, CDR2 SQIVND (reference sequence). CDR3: CASNRDSREDYGYTF. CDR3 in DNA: TGTGCCAGTAATCGGGATAGCAGGGAGGACTATGGCTACACCTTC.

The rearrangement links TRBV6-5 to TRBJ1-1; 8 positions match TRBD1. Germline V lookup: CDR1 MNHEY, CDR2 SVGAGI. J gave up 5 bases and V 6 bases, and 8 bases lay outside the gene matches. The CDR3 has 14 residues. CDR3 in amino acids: CASSRGQGGTEAFF. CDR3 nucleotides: TGTGCCAGCAGCCGAGGACAGGGAGGGACTGAAGCTTTCTTT.

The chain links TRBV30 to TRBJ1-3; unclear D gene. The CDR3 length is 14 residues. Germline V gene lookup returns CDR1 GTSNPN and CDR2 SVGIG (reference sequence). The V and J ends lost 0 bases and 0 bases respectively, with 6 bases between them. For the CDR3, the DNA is TGTGCCTGGAGTGTTTCAGGCTCTGGAAACACCATATATTTT. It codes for CAWSVSGSGNTIYF.

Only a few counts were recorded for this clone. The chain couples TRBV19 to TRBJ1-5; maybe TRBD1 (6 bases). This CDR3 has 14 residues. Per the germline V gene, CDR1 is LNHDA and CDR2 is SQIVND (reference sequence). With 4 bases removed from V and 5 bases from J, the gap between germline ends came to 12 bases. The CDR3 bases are TGTGCCAGTAGTAAAGGACAGCGGCATCAGCCCCAGCATTTT. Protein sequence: CASSKGQRHQPQHF.

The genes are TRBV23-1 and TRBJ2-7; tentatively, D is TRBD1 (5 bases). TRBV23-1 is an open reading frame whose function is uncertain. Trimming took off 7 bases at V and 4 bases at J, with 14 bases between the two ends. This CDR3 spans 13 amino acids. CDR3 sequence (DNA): TGCGCCAGCACCCCCCCAGGGCCTTACGAGCAGTACGTC. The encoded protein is CASTPPGPYEQYV.

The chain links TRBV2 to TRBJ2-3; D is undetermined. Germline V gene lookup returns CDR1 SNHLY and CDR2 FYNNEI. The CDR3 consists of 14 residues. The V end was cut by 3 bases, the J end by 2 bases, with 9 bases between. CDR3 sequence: CASSDRWATDTQYF. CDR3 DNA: TGTGCCAGCAGTGACCGGTGGGCCACAGATACGCAGTATTTT.

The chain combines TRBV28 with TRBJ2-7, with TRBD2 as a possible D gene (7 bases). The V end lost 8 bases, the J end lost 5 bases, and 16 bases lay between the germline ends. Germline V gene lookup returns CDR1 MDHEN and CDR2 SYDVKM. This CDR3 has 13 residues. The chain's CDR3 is CASDAGASNEQYF. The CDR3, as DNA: TGTGCCAGCGACGCGGGGGCTAGTAACGAGCAGTACTTC.

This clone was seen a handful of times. The CDR3 is CASSWPQGTPYSNQPQHF. The CDR3 DNA sequence: TGTGCCAGCAGTTGGCCTCAGGGGACCCCGTATAGCAATCAGCCCCAGCATTTT. The genes are TRBV28 and TRBJ1-5; TRBD1 is a possible D gene (6 bases). V shed 4 bases and J shed 0 bases, with 19 bases lying between them. The CDR3 has 18 amino acids. From germline, CDR1 is MDHEN and CDR2 SYDVKM.

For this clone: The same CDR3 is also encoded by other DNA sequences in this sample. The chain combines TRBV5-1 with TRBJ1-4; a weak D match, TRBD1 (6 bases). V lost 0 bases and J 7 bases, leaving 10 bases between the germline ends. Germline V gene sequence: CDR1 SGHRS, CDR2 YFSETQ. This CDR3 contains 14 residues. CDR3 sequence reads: CASSLGQGSEKLFF. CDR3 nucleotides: TGCGCCAGCAGCTTGGGGCAGGGGTCTGAAAAACTGTTTTTT.

The CDR3 bases are TGTGCCAGCAGCTTACGGTTACGCGCTGAAGCTTTCTTT. Its protein product is CASSLRLRAEAFF. V is TRBV11-2 and J is TRBJ1-1; D is uncertain. Germline V lookup: CDR1 SGHAT, CDR2 FQNNGV. The CDR3 is 13 amino acids. The V and J ends lost 2 bases and 6 bases respectively, with 10 bases between them.

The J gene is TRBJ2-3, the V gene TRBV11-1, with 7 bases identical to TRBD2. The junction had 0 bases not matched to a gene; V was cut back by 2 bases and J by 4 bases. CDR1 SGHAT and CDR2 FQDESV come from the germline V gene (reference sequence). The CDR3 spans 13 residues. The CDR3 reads CASSLSGADTQYF. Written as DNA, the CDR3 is TGTGCCAGCAGCTTAAGCGGGGCAGATACGCAGTATTTT.

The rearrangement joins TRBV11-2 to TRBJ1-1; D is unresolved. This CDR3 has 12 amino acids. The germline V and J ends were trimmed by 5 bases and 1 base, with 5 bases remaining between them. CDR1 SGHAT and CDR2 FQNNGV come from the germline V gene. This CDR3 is CASSPGNTEAFF. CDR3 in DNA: TGTGCCAGCAGCCCGGGGAACACTGAAGCTTTCTTT.

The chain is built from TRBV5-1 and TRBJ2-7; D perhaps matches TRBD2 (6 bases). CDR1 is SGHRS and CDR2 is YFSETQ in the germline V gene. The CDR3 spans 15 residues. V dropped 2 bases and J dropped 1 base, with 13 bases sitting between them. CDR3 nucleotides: TGCGCCAGCAGCTTCGGGGGAAGCCAGTCCTACGAGCAGTACTTC. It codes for CASSFGGSQSYEQYF.

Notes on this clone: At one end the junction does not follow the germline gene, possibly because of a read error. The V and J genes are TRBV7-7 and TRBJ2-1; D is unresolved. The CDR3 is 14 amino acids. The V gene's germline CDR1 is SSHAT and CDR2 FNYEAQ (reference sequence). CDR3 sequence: CASSLTYAYNEQFF. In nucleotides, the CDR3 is TGTGCTAGCAGCTTGACATATGCCTACAATGAGCAGTTCTTC.

Written as DNA, the CDR3 is TGTGCCAGTAGTATAGGCGGGAGCCCCTACAATGAGCAGTTCTTC. As protein: CASSIGGSPYNEQFF. The J gene is TRBJ2-1, the V gene TRBV19; 7 bases align to TRBD2. V dropped 1 base and J dropped 2; count of bases not matched to a gene: 2. The CDR3 is made up of 15 amino acids. CDR1 and CDR2 (germline): LNHDA, SQIVND (reference sequence). The complete variable domain, with remaining parts taken from reference TRBV19 and TRBJ2-1, reads DGGITQSPKYLFRKEGQNVTLSCEQNLNHDAMYWYRQDPGQGLRLIYYSQIVNDFQKGDIAEGYSVSREKKESFPLTVTSAQKNPTAFYLCASSIGGSPYNEQFFGPGTRLTVL.

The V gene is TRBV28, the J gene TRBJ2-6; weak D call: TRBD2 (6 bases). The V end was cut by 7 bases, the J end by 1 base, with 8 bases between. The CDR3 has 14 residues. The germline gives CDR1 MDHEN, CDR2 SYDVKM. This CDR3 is CASTGGSGANVLTF. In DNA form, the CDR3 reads TGTGCCAGCACCGGAGGGTCTGGGGCCAACGTCCTGACTTTC.

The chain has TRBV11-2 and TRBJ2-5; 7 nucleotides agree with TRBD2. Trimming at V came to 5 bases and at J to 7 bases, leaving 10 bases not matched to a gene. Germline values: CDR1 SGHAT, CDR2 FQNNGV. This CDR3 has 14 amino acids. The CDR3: CASSRPLGGRTQYF. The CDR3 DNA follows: TGTGCCAGCAGCAGACCCCTGGGCGGGAGGACCCAGTACTTC.

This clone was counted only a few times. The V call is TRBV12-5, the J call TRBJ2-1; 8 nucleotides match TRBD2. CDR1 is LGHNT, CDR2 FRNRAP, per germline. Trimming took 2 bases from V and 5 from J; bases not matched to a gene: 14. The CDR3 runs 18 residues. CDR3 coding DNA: TGTGCTAGTGGTTTGAGATGGGTGAATAGCGGGGAGAACAATGAGCAGTTCTTC. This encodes CASGLRWVNSGENNEQFF.

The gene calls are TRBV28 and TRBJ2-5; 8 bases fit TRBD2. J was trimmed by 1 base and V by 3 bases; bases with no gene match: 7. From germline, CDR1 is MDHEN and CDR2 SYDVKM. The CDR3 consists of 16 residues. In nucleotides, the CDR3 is TGTGCCAGCAGTTTTCTCCAGCGGGGGTTCCAAGAGACCCAGTACTTC. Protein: CASSFLQRGFQETQYF.